This is a list of T cell receptor beta chains from one sample in a study of blood T cell repertoires in COVID-19. The method was immunoSEQ multiplex PCR; TCRdb's version includes in-frame clones alone and lacks a portion of them. Of about 490,000 clones in the sample, around 85% were seen once. Sequencing was done on a sample of peripheral blood. The receptors were sampled from a human donor in a cohort sampled during active COVID-19. The CDR3 runs from the conserved cysteine through the conserved F or W. A D gene is named only where the DNA matches it firmly. Clone sizes are given selectively: once, few, many, or a class where the clone is expanded.

d_gene	j_gene	v_gene	abundance	CDR3nt	CDR3aa
NA	TRBJ1-5	TRBV14	NA	TGTGCCAGCAGGAGGCGGCTGTGGAATCAGCCCCAGCATTTT	CASRRRLWNQPQHF
TRBD2	TRBJ2-2	TRBV27	NA	TGTGCCAGCAGAAAAGCTAGCGGGGGATTCACCGGGGAGCTGTTTTTT	CASRKASGGFTGELFF
NA	TRBJ2-3	TRBV6-6	NA	TGTGCCACCAGTCCAGGGGGGCGCACAGATACGCAGTATTTT	CATSPGGRTDTQYF
NA	TRBJ1-5	TRBV19	NA	TGTGCCAGTAGTATCCCGCGGTGGGGCAATCAGCCCCAGCATTTT	CASSIPRWGNQPQHF
TRBD1	TRBJ1-2	TRBV30	NA	TGTGCCTGGAGGGGGACAGTACAACATGGCTACACCTTC	CAWRGTVQHGYTF
NA	TRBJ1-4	TRBV20-1	few	TGCAGTGCTAGTCCCCTACGGGGGTCACGAGTCACTAATGAAAAACTGTTTTTT	CSASPLRGSRVTNEKLFF
NA	TRBJ2-1	TRBV29-1	NA	TGCAGCGGGACTGTCCTCCCCTACAATGAGCAGTTCTTC	CSGTVLPYNEQFF
NA	TRBJ1-1	TRBV7-3	once	TGTGCCAGCAGCCGAAGGCGGGGCACTGAAGCTTTCTTT	CASSRRRGTEAFF
TRBD1	TRBJ2-3	TRBV18	NA	TGTGCCAGCTCCCGAAGCGGGACAGGGAACGGGGCCACAGATACGCAGTATTTT	CASSRSGTGNGATDTQYF
NA	TRBJ2-7	TRBV9	NA	TGTGCCAGCAGCGTAGGGAATGGAGCCTACGAGCAGTACTTC	CASSVGNGAYEQYF
TRBD1	TRBJ1-2	TRBV5-4	NA	TGTGCCAGCAGCATACCCGGACAGGCTGGCTACACCTTC	CASSIPGQAGYTF
TRBD1	TRBJ1-1	TRBV18	few	TGTGCCAGCTCAGGGTTGACAGGGTTTATGAACACTGAAGCTTTCTTT	CASSGLTGFMNTEAFF
TRBD1	TRBJ2-7	TRBV2	NA	TGTGCCAGCAGCCCGGAACAGGGGGCGTTCTACGAGCAGTACTTC	CASSPEQGAFYEQYF
NA	TRBJ2-3	TRBV11-2	NA	TGTGCCAGCAGCTCGCAGTTTTTGGCGGGCGCAGATACGCAGTATTTT	CASSSQFLAGADTQYF
NA	TRBJ2-3	TRBV7-9	NA	TGTGCCAGCAGCCTAAGTACTAGCACAGATACGCAGTATTTT	CASSLSTSTDTQYF
TRBD1	TRBJ2-7	TRBV6-5	NA	TGTGCCAGCAGTTACTCCCGCGACAGGGGGCTCAACTTC	CASSYSRDRGLNF
NA	TRBJ2-7	TRBV5-1	NA	TGCGCCAGCAGCTTGTCAACAGGCAGGTCCAACGAGCAGTACTTC	CASSLSTGRSNEQYF
NA	TRBJ1-1	TRBV5-4	NA	TGTGCCAGCAGCTTGGGAGGCGAGGAAGGCACTGAAGCTTTCTTT	CASSLGGEEGTEAFF
NA	TRBJ2-7	TRBV9	NA	TGTGCCAGCTCTGGGGCAACCTACGAGCAGTACTTC	CASSGATYEQYF
TRBD2	TRBJ2-3	TRBV19	NA	TGTGCCAGTTCTGAGACTAGCGGTAGCACAGATACGCAGTATTTT	CASSETSGSTDTQYF
NA	TRBJ2-1	TRBV4-1	NA	TGCGCCAGCAGCCAAGAATCCGGGACAAGGTACAATGAGCAGTTCTTC	CASSQESGTRYNEQFF
TRBD2	TRBJ2-7	TRBV28	NA	TGTGCCAGCAGTTTGGCTAGCGGGATCCCCCGCGAGCAGTACTTC	CASSLASGIPREQYF
TRBD1	TRBJ2-5	TRBV2	NA	TGTGCCAGCAGTAGAGACAGGGCCCAACAAGAGACCCAGTACTTC	CASSRDRAQQETQYF
NA	TRBJ2-2	TRBV30	NA	TGTGCCTGGAGTCGTGGGTCAGGGAACACCGGGGAGCTGTTTTTT	CAWSRGSGNTGELFF
TRBD2	TRBJ2-1	TRBV11-3	NA	TGTGCCAGCAGTCGACTAGCGGGCCAAAATGAGCAGTTCTTC	CASSRLAGQNEQFF
NA	TRBJ1-4	TRBV7-6	NA	TGTGCCAGCAGCTCTCCACTACAGGCGATCAATGAAAAACTGTTTTTT	CASSSPLQAINEKLFF
NA	TRBJ1-5	TRBV6-5	few	TGTGCCAGCAGCCATTCAGGGGGCAATCAGCCCCAGCATTTT	CASSHSGGNQPQHF
NA	TRBJ2-2	TRBV7-9	NA	TGTGCCAGCAGACCTGGAGGAGCTACTCTCGGGGAGCTGTTTTTT	CASRPGGATLGELFF
NA	TRBJ2-3	TRBV30	once	TGTGCCTGGACACGGGGGACCCGAACAGATACGCAGTATTTT	CAWTRGTRTDTQYF
NA	TRBJ1-5	TRBV18	NA	TGTGCCAGCTCACCACGGCCAGGGGGCAATCAGCCCCAGCATTTT	CASSPRPGGNQPQHF
TRBD2	TRBJ2-1	TRBV6-4	NA	TGTGCCAGCAGTCGCTCCAAAGCGGGAGCCTACAATGAGCAGTTCTTC	CASSRSKAGAYNEQFF
TRBD1	TRBJ2-1	TRBV2	NA	TGTGCCAGCGAAAGGGACAGGTACAATGAGCAGTTCTTC	CASERDRYNEQFF
NA	TRBJ1-4	TRBV19	NA	TGTGCCAGTAGTCCGGTGTCTCGGAATGAAAAACTGTTTTTT	CASSPVSRNEKLFF